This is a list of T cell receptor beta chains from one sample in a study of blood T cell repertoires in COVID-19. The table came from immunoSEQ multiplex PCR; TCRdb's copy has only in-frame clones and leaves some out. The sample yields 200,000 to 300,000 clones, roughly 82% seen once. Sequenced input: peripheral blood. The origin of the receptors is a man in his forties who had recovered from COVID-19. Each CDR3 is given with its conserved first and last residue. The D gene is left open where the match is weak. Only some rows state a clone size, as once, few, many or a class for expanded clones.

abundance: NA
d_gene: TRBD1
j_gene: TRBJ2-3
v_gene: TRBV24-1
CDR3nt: TGTGCCACCAGTGATTCCGGGACAGGGGACCCAGATACGCAGTATTTT
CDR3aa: CATSDSGTGDPDTQYF

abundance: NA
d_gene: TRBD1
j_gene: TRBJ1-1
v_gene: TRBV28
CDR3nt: TGTGCCAGCAGTAGAACAGGGGGCACTGAAGCTTTCTTT
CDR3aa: CASSRTGGTEAFF

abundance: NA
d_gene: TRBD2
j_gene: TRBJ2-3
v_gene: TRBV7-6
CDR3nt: TGTGCCAGCAGCTCCTGGACTAGCGGGGTCACAGATACGCAGTATTTT
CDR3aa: CASSSWTSGVTDTQYF

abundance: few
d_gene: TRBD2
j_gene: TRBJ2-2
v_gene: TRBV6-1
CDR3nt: TGTGCCAGCAGTGCTACGCAGCGGGGGGGCACCGGGGAGCTGTTTTTT
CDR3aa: CASSATQRGGTGELFF

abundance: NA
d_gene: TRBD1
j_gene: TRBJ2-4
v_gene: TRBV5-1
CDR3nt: TGCGCCAGCAGCCGAACCCAACAGGGGGCAAGCAGTACGAACATTCAGTACTTC
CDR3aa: CASSRTQQGASSTNIQYF

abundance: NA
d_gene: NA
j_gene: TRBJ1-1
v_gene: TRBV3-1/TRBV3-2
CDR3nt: TGTGCCAGCAGCCCAGGGACACTGAACACTGAAGCTTTCTTT
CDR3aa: CASSPGTLNTEAFF

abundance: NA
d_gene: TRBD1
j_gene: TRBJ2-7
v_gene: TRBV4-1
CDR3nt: TGCGCCAGCAGCCTCCGAGGGCAGGGGGCACACGAGCAGTACTTC
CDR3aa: CASSLRGQGAHEQYF

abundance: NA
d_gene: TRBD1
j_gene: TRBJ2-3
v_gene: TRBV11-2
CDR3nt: TGTGCCAGCAGCTTAGTTCGACAGGGGGTTACAGATACGCAGTATTTT
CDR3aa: CASSLVRQGVTDTQYF

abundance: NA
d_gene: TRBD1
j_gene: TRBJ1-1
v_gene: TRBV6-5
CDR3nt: TGTGCCAGCAGCTACAGGACAGGGAACACTGAAGCTTTCTTT
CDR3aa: CASSYRTGNTEAFF

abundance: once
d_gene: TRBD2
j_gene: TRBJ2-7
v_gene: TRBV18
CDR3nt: TGTGCCAGCTCACCATCTAGCGGGACCAACTACGAGCAGTACTTC
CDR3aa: CASSPSSGTNYEQYF